A single sample is the source of the 13 T cell receptor beta chains below, sequenced in a study of T cell responses to AZD1222 COVID-19 vaccine. The table came from immunoSEQ multiplex PCR; TCRdb's copy has only in-frame clones and leaves some out. The sample gives 95,000 to 150,000 clones, 85% to 90% of which show up once; 7.7% is in the top ten. Sequencing was performed on peripheral blood, taken on day 0 of AZD1222 vaccination. The receptors shown here come from an adult in good health.

The V and J genes are TRBV27 and TRBJ1-6, with D perhaps matching TRBD1 (5 bases). The V and J ends lost 5 bases and 6 bases respectively, with 14 bases between them. Germline CDR1 reads MNHEY; CDR2 reads SMNVEV (reference sequence). The CDR3 length is 15 residues. In DNA form, the CDR3 reads TGTGCCAGCAGTCCTCCGGAGGGGCGTAATTCACCCCTCCACTTT. Translated: CASSPPEGRNSPLHF.

This clone has a handful of counts. The chain couples TRBV3-1 (or the pseudogene TRBV3-2) to TRBJ1-5, with a tentative D call TRBD1 (5 bases). Germline V gene sequence: CDR1 LGHDT, CDR2 YNNKEL (reference sequence). This CDR3 contains 14 residues. Between the trimmed V and J ends, which lost 1 base and 7 bases, there was a span of 11 bases. The CDR3 is CASSQGQGGQPQHF. CDR3 bases: TGTGCCAGCAGCCAAGGTCAGGGAGGACAGCCCCAGCATTTT.

There are a few counts of this clone. The chain carries TRBV7-2 and TRBJ2-2; 13 bases map to TRBD2. CDR3 length equals 18 residues. The V gene's germline CDR1 is SGHTA and CDR2 FQGNSA. The trim removed 4 bases at V and 5 bases at J, leaving 10 bases unmatched. The CDR3 sequence: CASSSWTSGSGETGELFF. In DNA form, the CDR3 reads TGTGCCAGCAGCTCCTGGACTAGCGGGAGTGGAGAAACCGGGGAGCTGTTTTTT.

V usage is TRBV5-1 and J usage is TRBJ2-1; tentative D call: TRBD1 (5 bases). This CDR3 contains 14 residues. The ends were cut back, 1 base at V and 8 bases at J, with 13 bases in the middle. Germline V gene lookup returns CDR1 SGHRS and CDR2 YFSETQ. In DNA, the CDR3 is TGCGCCAGCAGCTTGAACGACAGATCGGATGAGCAGTTCTTC. Its protein product is CASSLNDRSDEQFF.

The CDR3 loop reads CASSSPGAYEQYF. CDR3 bases: TGTGCCAGCAGTTCCCCGGGAGCATACGAGCAGTACTTC. The V and J genes are TRBV6-5 and TRBJ2-7, with a possible D match to TRBD2 (6 bases). V gave up 4 bases and J gave up 4 bases, with 11 bases separating them. The CDR3 extends over 13 amino acids. Germline CDR1 and CDR2: MNHEY and SVGAGI.

This chain connects TRBV6-5 to TRBJ2-7, with TRBD1 matching over 8 bases. After removal of 2 bases from V and 0 bases from J, the junction contained 0 bases not matched to a gene. The germline CDR1 and CDR2 sequences are MNHEY and SVGAGI. The CDR3 runs to 14 residues. The CDR3 sequence: CASSYDRGSYEQYF. The DNA of the CDR3 is TGTGCCAGCAGTTACGACAGGGGCTCCTACGAGCAGTACTTC.

J is TRBJ2-7 and V is TRBV30; D ambiguous. Trimming removed 3 bases at V and 4 bases at J, with 13 bases between. This CDR3 is built from 13 residues. Germline values: CDR1 GTSNPN, CDR2 SVGIG (reference sequence). In nucleotides, the CDR3 is TGTGCCTGGAGCTTATTCCCCGAATACGAGCAGTACTTC. Protein product: CAWSLFPEYEQYF.

This sequence joins TRBV7-9 and TRBJ2-7; D perhaps matches TRBD2 (5 bases). The CDR3 extends over 16 amino acids. CDR1 is SEHNR and CDR2 is FQNEAQ in the germline V gene (reference sequence). The germline V and J ends were trimmed by 2 bases and 4 bases, with 18 bases remaining between them. The CDR3 is CASSLMGGFGEYEQYF. CDR3 DNA: TGTGCCAGCAGCTTAATGGGCGGCTTCGGGGAATACGAGCAGTACTTC.

The V call is TRBV10-3, the J call TRBJ1-1, with no clear D. The CDR3 contains 13 residues. V was shortened by 6 bases and J by 2 bases, with 10 bases between the two germline ends. Germline CDR1 is ENHRY and CDR2 is SYGVKD. The CDR3 protein is CAIRHAENTEAFF. The CDR3 DNA is TGTGCCATCAGACACGCAGAAAACACTGAAGCTTTCTTT.

V is TRBV6-5 and J is TRBJ1-5; D is uncertain. The V end lost 2 bases, the J end lost 0 bases, and 5 bases lay between the germline ends. Germline lookup yields CDR1 MNHEY and CDR2 SVGAGI. The CDR3 covers 14 residues. Here the CDR3 reads CASSYGYSNQPQHF. The CDR3 region has the DNA TGTGCCAGCAGTTACGGGTATAGCAATCAGCCCCAGCATTTT.

V usage is TRBV5-1 and J usage is TRBJ2-2; D uncertain. Per the germline V gene, CDR1 is SGHRS and CDR2 is YFSETQ. The germline V and J ends were trimmed by 1 base and 4 bases, with 5 bases remaining between them. The CDR3 extends over 13 amino acids. Written as DNA, the CDR3 is TGCGCCAGCAGCTTGATAATCACCGGGGAGCTGTTTTTT. It codes for CASSLIITGELFF. Combining the CDR3 with reference TRBV5-1 and TRBJ2-2 gives the whole variable domain KAGVTQTPRYLIKTRGQQVTLSCSPISGHRSVSWYQQTPGQGLQFLFEYFSETQRNKGNFPGRFSGRQFSNSRSEMNVSTLELGDSALYLCASSLIITGELFFGEGSRLTVL.

This clone occurred a few times. V gene TRBV4-1 combines with J gene TRBJ2-1, with D uncertain. The CDR3 runs 15 residues. The V end was cut by 4 bases, the J end by 7 bases, with 17 bases between. Germline loops: CDR1 MGHRA, CDR2 YSYEKL. The CDR3 here is CASSLWEGMRNEQFF. The CDR3 DNA reads TGCGCCAGCAGCCTATGGGAAGGAATGAGGAATGAGCAGTTCTTC.

The chain employs TRBV24-1 and TRBJ2-3; TRBD2 might be the D (5 bases). The CDR3 extends over 14 amino acids. Germline lookup yields CDR1 KGHDR and CDR2 SFDVKD. The V end lost 3 bases, the J end lost 4 bases, and 10 bases lay between the germline ends. The CDR3: CATSDIGVSDTQYF. The CDR3 region has the DNA TGTGCCACCAGTGATATCGGGGTATCAGATACGCAGTATTTT.